This is a list of T cell receptor beta chains from one sample in a study of shared clonotypes between healthy human individuals. Assay: immunoSEQ multiplex PCR; the TCRdb copy retains only in-frame clones and omits some. The data contain around 2.5 million clones, approximately 93% of them singletons. The material sequenced was naive CD4+ T cells from PBMCs. Receptors originate from a man in his late teens or twenties in good health. Some clones in this sample may be carry-over from other donors' samples. Both conserved end residues are part of each CDR3.

>TRBV7-9|TRBJ2-2
CASSFRPEGNTGELFF
>TRBV7-3|TRBJ2-7
CASSQTGDRSYEQYF
>TRBV10-3|TRBJ1-5
CAISEGTQPQHF
>TRBV7-3|TRBJ2-1
CASSRRSSNNEQFF
>TRBV5-1|TRBJ2-5
CASSSILFQETQYF
>TRBV5-1|TRBJ1-4
CASSLAGTTNEKLFF
>TRBV4-1|TRBJ2-2
CASSQGGLADDTGELFF
>TRBV4-1|TRBJ2-7
CASSQDTQRGAYEQYF
>TRBV4-1|TRBJ2-2
CASSQSPPGELFF
>TRBV5-6|TRBJ2-1
CASSPGTIRSYNEQFF